This T cell receptor beta chain was observed in a study of T-cell reconstitution after alpha-beta-depleted transplantation in children. Study observations and caveats: For some patients, TCRbeta diversity was high at day 60 because of recipient T cells and thymic progenitors that survived.

Library preparation (for TCRbeta) was performed with unique molecular identifiers. In TCRdb, the PCR reads were re-called with MiXCR into one record per CDR3 protein. The sample carries just over 950,000 distinct CDR3 sequences, roughly 29% recorded once. Comments on this clonotype: Antigen specificity is unknown.

V dropped 5 bases and J dropped 8 bases, with 13 bases sitting between them. Germline CDR1 reads MDHEN; CDR2 reads SYDVKM. The CDR3 consists of 13 residues. The receptor comes from a boy in the first two years of life who had a stem cell transplant for SCID, so the T cells may come from the graft donor. Source: PBMCs, mostly from graft donor cells, taken 360 days after TCRalphabeta/CD19-depleted stem cell transplant. This chain uses TRBV28 with TRBJ1-5, with D tentatively TRBD1 (5 bases). CDR3 DNA: TGTGCCAGCAGTATCAGGGCCGACAAGCCCCAGCATTTT. Translation: CASSIRADKPQHF.